The 32 T cell receptor beta chains below all came from one sample that was sequenced in a study of blood T cells in healthy people across ages. For the second PCR, which ran for roughly 6 to 12 cycles, a sample-barcoded 5' primer and a J-beta primer mix were used. Each CDR3 protein gets one entry after TCRdb re-called the 5' RACE reads with MiXCR. The sample carries some 800,000 distinct CDR3 sequences, roughly 25% recorded once. The sample was also reused in another study, on T cells of mothers and their children.

The specimen sequenced was blood. The origin of the receptors is a boy aged 5-17 years in good health.

The chain is built from TRBV7-2 and TRBJ2-4; TRBD1 matches at 7 bases. Trimming took 3 bases from V and 0 from J; bases not matched to a gene: 8. Per germline, CDR1 SGHTA and CDR2 FQGNSA. There are 17 residues in the CDR3. CDR3 nucleotides: TGTGCCAGCAGCTTCCGGGACAGCCGGATAGCCAAAAACATTCAGTACTTC. Amino acid sequence: CASSFRDSRIAKNIQYF.

The V gene is TRBV2, the J gene TRBJ2-7, with 10 bases matching TRBD2. Germline V gene lookup returns CDR1 SNHLY and CDR2 FYNNEI. J gave up 4 bases and V 1 base, and 7 bases lay outside the gene matches. There are 16 residues in the CDR3. CDR3 nucleotide sequence: TGTGCCAGCAGTGAAGTGGCTAGCGGGAGTCTGTACGAGCAGTACTTC. This codes for CASSEVASGSLYEQYF.

J is TRBJ2-5 and V is TRBV7-8; no firm D call. The CDR3 covers 12 residues. The V end was cut by 5 bases, the J end by 12 bases, with 16 bases between. Germline loops: CDR1 SGHVS, CDR2 FQNEAQ. The CDR3 nucleotides read TGTGCCAGCAGCCCAAAGGGCACTCCGGAGTACTTC. Protein sequence: CASSPKGTPEYF. Combining the CDR3 with reference TRBV7-8 and TRBJ2-5 gives the whole variable domain GAGVSQSPRYKVAKRGQDVALRCDPISGHVSLFWYQQALGQGPEFLTYFQNEAQLDKSGLPSDRFFAERPEGSVSTLKIQRTQQEDSAVYLCASSPKGTPEYFGPGTRLLVL.

Comments on this clonotype: A read error may account for a junction end that differs from germline. The genes are TRBV11-2 and TRBJ2-5; D is undetermined. The J call could be wrong; TRBJ2-1 is a better fit for the DNA end. Germline-derived CDR1 and CDR2 are SGHAT and FQNNGV. The CDR3 has 15 residues. The chain's CDR3 is CASGLVGDIRNEQFF. The DNA of the CDR3 is TGTGCCAGCGGCTTAGTTGGGGATATACGCAATGAGCAGTTCTTC.

CDR3 residues: CASSVGPAGDTGELFF. The CDR3 DNA reads TGTGCCAGCAGCGTAGGTCCAGCGGGAGACACCGGGGAGCTGTTTTTT. The chain couples TRBV9 to TRBJ2-2; TRBD2 aligns across 8 bases. This CDR3 is 16 amino acids long. Germline assignment: CDR1 SGDLS and CDR2 YYNGEE. V lost 0 bases, J lost 3 bases, and 4 bases stayed unmatched.

This clonotype was recorded a few times. The chain uses TRBV28 and TRBJ2-1; D may be TRBD2 (5 bases). Trimming removed 5 bases from V and 0 bases from J, with 14 bases in between. This CDR3 is built from 16 residues. The germline CDR1 and CDR2 sequences are MDHEN and SYDVKM. CDR3 residues: CASSRGSVSSYNEQFF. CDR3 DNA: TGTGCCAGCAGTCGGGGTAGCGTAAGCTCCTACAATGAGCAGTTCTTC.

The chain links TRBV28 to TRBJ2-5, with 8 bases lining up with TRBD2. The CDR3 contains 14 residues. CDR1 and CDR2 from the germline V gene are MDHEN and SYDVKM. With 10 bases clipped from V and 7 bases from J, the junction kept 14 bases outside the gene matches. The CDR3: CAIETGGILRTQYF. The CDR3 region has the DNA TGTGCCATAGAAACGGGGGGGATTCTGAGGACCCAGTACTTC.

This clonotype has more than one count but fewer than ten. This chain joins TRBV12-3 or TRBV12-4 and TRBJ1-4; possibly TRBD1 for D (6 bases). The CDR3 is 15 residues long. V was clipped by 2 bases and J by 2 bases, with 9 bases between them. The chain's CDR3 is CASSLIGGTNEKLFF. CDR3 bases: TGTGCCAGCAGTTTAATCGGGGGCACTAATGAAAAACTGTTTTTT.

This clonotype was detected many times. The genes are TRBV4-3 and TRBJ1-1, with D perhaps matching TRBD1 (5 bases). Trimming shortened V by 0 bases and J by 1 base, and 9 bases separated the two germline ends. CDR3 size: 15 residues. Looked up from germline, CDR1 is LGHNA and CDR2 is YSLEER. Written as DNA, the CDR3 is TGCGCCAGCAGCCAAGATTGGGGCGGGAACACTGAAGCTTTCTTT. Protein sequence: CASSQDWGGNTEAFF.

The CDR3 loop is CASSRMTGTAKNIQYF. The CDR3 coding sequence is TGTGCCAGCAGCCGCATGACAGGGACAGCCAAAAACATTCAGTACTTC. The V gene is TRBV7-9, the J gene TRBJ2-4, with 7 bases lining up with TRBD1. The CDR3 extends over 16 amino acids. CDR1 is SEHNR, CDR2 FQNEAQ, per germline (reference sequence). V trimming: 5 bases; J trimming: 0 bases; junction bases outside the gene matches: 7. Complete variable domain (other parts from reference TRBV7-9 and TRBJ2-4): DTGVSQNPRHKITKRGQNVTFRCDPISEHNRLYWYRQTLGQGPEFLTYFQNEAQLEKSRLLSDRFSAERPKGSFSTLEIQRTEQGDSAMYLCASSRMTGTAKNIQYFGAGTRLSVL.

This clonotype has only a few counts. V and J are TRBV6-6 and TRBJ2-5; D tentatively reads TRBD1 or TRBD2 (6 bases each). The assigned J gene may be wrong: the sequence end matches TRBJ2-7 better. There are 13 residues in the CDR3. Germline V gene sequence: CDR1 MNHNY, CDR2 SVGAGI (reference sequence). CDR3 DNA: TGTGCCACCATGACGGGGGCGACACACGAGCAGTACTTC. Protein product: CATMTGATHEQYF.

The chain employs TRBV14 and TRBJ2-7; D is undetermined. The CDR3 contains 11 residues. Germline V lookup: CDR1 SGHDN, CDR2 FVKESK. The germline V and J ends were trimmed by 2 bases and 6 bases, with 5 bases remaining between them. Here the CDR3 reads CASSQYSEQYF. CDR3 DNA sequence: TGTGCCAGCAGCCAATATAGCGAGCAGTACTTC.

The chain joins TRBV28 to TRBJ1-2; no firm D call. CDR3 size: 11 residues. Looked up from germline, CDR1 is MDHEN and CDR2 is SYDVKM. V dropped 7 bases and J dropped 9 bases, with 12 bases sitting between them. CDR3 DNA sequence: TGTGCCAGCACCCCCGGTTGGAGCTACACCTTC. It is translated as CASTPGWSYTF.

Turning to this clonotype: This could be a read error, since a much larger clone is one nucleotide away. V is TRBV28 and J is TRBJ2-4, with 9 positions matching TRBD1. Unmatched junction bases numbered 6, after V lost 5 bases and J lost 7 bases. Per the germline V gene, CDR1 is MDHEN and CDR2 is SYDVKM. This CDR3 has 14 amino acids. CDR3 loop: CASSRRTGANIQYF. Written as DNA, the CDR3 is TGTGCCAGCAGTCGGCGGACAGGGGCTAACATTCAGTACTTC.

This chain uses TRBV25-1 with TRBJ2-1; 7 nucleotides line up with TRBD1. There are 17 residues in the CDR3. Trimming at V came to 2 bases and at J to 0 bases, leaving 7 bases not matched to a gene. CDR1 MGHDK and CDR2 SYGVNS come from the germline V gene. The CDR3 sequence: CASSEPGQTSSYNEQFF. CDR3 sequence (DNA): TGTGCCAGCAGTGAACCGGGACAGACGAGCTCCTACAATGAGCAGTTCTTC.

This clonotype was counted only a few times. The chain is built from TRBV2 and TRBJ2-3; D remains unclear. Between the trimmed V and J ends, which lost 5 bases and 5 bases, there was a span of 11 bases. Germline values: CDR1 SNHLY, CDR2 FYNNEI. This CDR3 region has 13 residues. The DNA of the CDR3 is TGTGCCAGCAGTCTTAACCCGAGAGATACGCAGTATTTT. Protein sequence: CASSLNPRDTQYF. The complete variable domain, with remaining parts taken from reference TRBV2 and TRBJ2-3, reads EPEVTQTPSHQVTQMGQEVILRCVPISNHLYFYWYRQILGQKVEFLVSFYNNEISEKSEIFDDQFSVERPDGSNFTLKIRSTKLEDSAMYFCASSLNPRDTQYFGPGTRLTVL.

Ten or more counts support this clonotype. CDR3: CATSDFGTSGTDTQYF. For the CDR3, the DNA is TGTGCCACCAGTGATTTTGGGACTAGCGGGACAGATACGCAGTATTTT. V and J are TRBV24-1 and TRBJ2-3, with 12 bases matching TRBD2. This CDR3 has 16 residues. V shed 1 base and J 3 bases; nucleotides not matched to a gene: 1. Germline V gene data show CDR1 as KGHDR and CDR2 as SFDVKD.

The J gene is TRBJ2-1, the V gene TRBV7-9, with TRBD2 identical over 11 bases. Germline V gene lookup returns CDR1 SEHNR and CDR2 FQNEAQ (reference sequence). The CDR3 runs 15 residues. V was clipped by 2 bases and J by 10 bases; unmatched bases: 7. CDR3 DNA sequence: TGTGCCAGCAGCTTAAATAGCGGGAGGGCATGGGAGCAGTTCTTC. Encoded protein: CASSLNSGRAWEQFF.

There are a few counts of this clonotype. The chain joins TRBV28 to TRBJ1-1; 7 bases are shared with TRBD1. Germline CDR1 MDHEN, CDR2 SYDVKM. Trimming removed 5 bases from V and 1 base from J; junction bases left unmatched: 4. This CDR3 contains 14 residues. CDR3: CASSQGQRNTEAFF. The DNA for the CDR3 is TGTGCCAGCAGTCAGGGACAGAGGAACACTGAAGCTTTCTTT.

V usage is TRBV12-3 or TRBV12-4 and J usage is TRBJ2-7, with 7 bases aligning to TRBD1. The CDR3 length is 13 residues. With V trimmed by 6 bases and J by 7 bases, 9 bases remained unmatched. CDR3 coding DNA: TGTGCCAGCAGCACAGGGGCTCCTGGGGAGCAGTACTTC. This translates into CASSTGAPGEQYF.

This clonotype was detected only a few times. V usage is TRBV20-1 and J usage is TRBJ2-5, with 10 bases that match TRBD2. The DNA end is more similar to TRBJ2-1, so the J call may be wrong. Germline values: CDR1 DFQATT, CDR2 SNEGSKA (reference sequence). This CDR3 is 15 amino acids long. CDR3 region: CSATPSGRALGEQFF. The CDR3 DNA follows: TGCAGTGCTACTCCAAGCGGGAGGGCCCTTGGGGAGCAGTTCTTC.

This chain uses TRBV4-3 with TRBJ2-3; D may be TRBD1 or TRBD2 (6 bases each). Germline values: CDR1 LGHNA, CDR2 YSLEER. The CDR3 has 17 residues. Trimming removed 2 bases at V and 3 bases at J, with 18 bases between. The CDR3 coding sequence is TGCGCCAGCAGCCAAACCCTGGGGGGCCCGACAACAGATACGCAGTATTTT. Residues: CASSQTLGGPTTDTQYF.

For the CDR3, the DNA is TGTGCCAGCAGTTCCACCGGGACAGGGTTCCGAGAGACCCAGTACTTC. Amino acid sequence: CASSSTGTGFRETQYF. This rearrangement joins TRBV6-5 to TRBJ2-5; 9 bases match TRBD1. The CDR3 contains 16 residues. Per the germline V gene, CDR1 is MNHEY and CDR2 is SVGAGI. J lost 4 bases, V lost 4 bases, and 10 bases had no gene match.

This sequence joins TRBV5-5 and TRBJ2-7; 11 bases map to TRBD2. The germline V gene has CDR1 SGHKS and CDR2 YYEKEE (reference sequence). V dropped 4 bases and J dropped 1; count of bases not matched to a gene: 4. The CDR3 contains 15 residues. CDR3 coding DNA: TGTGCCAGCAGCCCCTCTAGCGGGGGGTCCTACGAGCAGTACTTC. Translating it yields CASSPSSGGSYEQYF.

The DNA for the CDR3 is TGTGCCAGCAGTTCTATGGTAACTAATGAAAAACTGTTTTTT. It is translated as CASSSMVTNEKLFF. The chain is built from TRBV7-9 and TRBJ1-4, with no clear D. The CDR3 extends over 14 amino acids. Germline CDR1 and CDR2: SEHNR and FQNEAQ (reference sequence). The V end lost 6 bases, the J end lost 1 base, and 9 bases lay between the germline ends.

In regard to this clonotype: Likely a read error: the CDR3 ends without its conserved phenylalanine or tryptophan. The chain joins TRBV2 to TRBJ2-4; tentative D call: TRBD2 (5 bases). The CDR3 runs 15 residues. Germline-derived CDR1 and CDR2 are SNHLY and FYNNEI. V lost 1 base and J 0 bases, leaving 7 bases between the germline ends. The CDR3 sequence is CASSEDGEAKNIQYL. CDR3 coding DNA: TGTGCCAGCAGTGAAGACGGGGAAGCCAAAAACATTCAGTACCTC.

J is TRBJ1-2 and V is TRBV4-1; D perhaps matches TRBD1 (6 bases). The CDR3 spans 17 residues. Between the trimmed V and J ends, which lost 1 base and 5 bases, there was a span of 20 bases. Per the germline V gene, CDR1 is MGHRA and CDR2 is YSYEKL. The CDR3 is CASSQGAFAGEGYGYTF. CDR3 DNA sequence: TGCGCCAGCAGCCAAGGGGCCTTCGCAGGGGAAGGATATGGCTACACCTTC.

This clonotype was seen more than once but under ten times. V is TRBV7-2 and J is TRBJ2-5; D may be TRBD2 (6 bases). The J call may be mistaken, given a closer DNA end match to TRBJ2-7. The CDR3 spans 15 residues. The germline CDR1 and CDR2 sequences are SGHTA and FQGNSA. The CDR3 DNA follows: TGTGCCAGCAGCTTAATGATAGCGGCTAACTACGAGCAGTACTTC. Its protein product is CASSLMIAANYEQYF.

This clonotype has a count of ten or more. The rearrangement uses TRBV28 and TRBJ2-7; D perhaps matches TRBD1 (5 bases). V gave up 5 bases and J gave up 4 bases, with 15 bases separating them. There are 14 residues in the CDR3. Germline lookup yields CDR1 MDHEN and CDR2 SYDVKM. As DNA, the CDR3 is TGTGCCAGCAGTCCCCAGACAGTAGAATACGAGCAGTACTTC. This sequence encodes CASSPQTVEYEQYF.

In this sample, this clonotype turned up a few times. V gene TRBV15 combines with J gene TRBJ2-5; D ambiguous. There are 16 residues in the CDR3. Trimming stripped 0 bases from V and 3 bases from J, with 14 bases between. The germline V gene encodes CDR1 LNHNV and CDR2 YYDKDF (reference sequence). For the CDR3, the DNA is TGTGCCACCAGCAGAGATCTCGATCGGACCGAAGAGACCCAGTACTTC. It is translated as CATSRDLDRTEETQYF.

The chain links TRBV3-1 to TRBJ2-5; D uncertain. V was clipped by 0 bases and J by 4 bases, with 9 bases between them. Germline CDR1 is LGHDT and CDR2 is YNNKEL (reference sequence). The CDR3 covers 14 residues. Here the CDR3 reads CASSQDPRTETQYF. CDR3 coding DNA: TGTGCCAGCAGCCAAGATCCCAGAACAGAGACCCAGTACTTC.

The genes are TRBV7-6 and TRBJ2-7; D unclear. The CDR3 runs 13 residues. The V end lost 5 bases, the J end lost 6 bases, and 14 bases lay between the germline ends. Germline V lookup: CDR1 SGHVS, CDR2 FNYEAQ. Here the CDR3 DNA reads TGTGCCAGCAGCCCGGGTGATACCGGCGAGCAGTACTTC. As protein: CASSPGDTGEQYF. Full variable domain (rest looked up from reference TRBV7-6 and TRBJ2-7): GAGVSQSPRYKVTKRGQDVALRCDPISGHVSLYWYRQALGQGPEFLTYFNYEAQQDKSGLPNDRFSAERPEGSISTLTIQRTEQRDSAMYRCASSPGDTGEQYFGPGTRLTVT.